The entry below gives a single T cell receptor beta chain sequence along with its context. Trimming removed 3 bases at V and 6 bases at J, with 8 bases between. The germline CDR1 and CDR2 sequences are SGHNT and YYREEE (reference sequence). The CDR3 runs to 12 residues. This sample was included in a study of blood T cell repertoires in COVID-19. Study-level background: Both acute and convalescent COVID-19 samples were obtained from the United States, Italy and Spain. Sources were T cells, B-cell-depleted T cells, or PBMCs; the material itself was cDNA or gDNA.

Data came from immunoSEQ multiplex PCR; TCRdb stores just in-frame clones and leaves some out. Of a few hundred thousand clones listed, roughly 85% are singletons. This rearrangement joins TRBV5-4 to TRBJ2-3; unclear D gene. The clonotype was recovered from a human donor in a cohort sampled during active COVID-19. Sequencing was performed on peripheral blood. The CDR3 region has the DNA TGTGCCAGCAGCTCAGATCCCGATACGCAGTATTTT. Protein: CASSSDPDTQYF.